The T cell receptor (beta chain) described here comes from a study of blood T cell repertoires in COVID-19. About the study: Sites across the United States, Italy and Spain contributed samples from acute and convalescent COVID-19.

How the authors handled the data: From reference gene primer amplification, estimates of nucleated cell counts were derived. Some clones are missing from TCRdb's copy, which holds only in-frame ones; the method was immunoSEQ multiplex PCR. Clone size and the V and J calls come from that table; the DNA yielded D and trimming. The sample carries 60,000 or so clones, over 75% recorded once. In germline, CDR1 is SNHLY, CDR2 FYNNEI. The CDR3 spans 16 residues. The ends were cut back, 0 bases at V and 3 bases at J, with 14 bases in the middle. The sequencing input was peripheral blood. This chain joins TRBV2 and TRBJ1-2; D is unclear. This clonotype was obtained from a human donor in a cohort sampled during active COVID-19. The CDR3 DNA reads as TGTGCCAGCAGTGAAGCCGTAGGGATGGAGGACTATGGCTACACCTTC. This sequence encodes CASSEAVGMEDYGYTF.